These 20 T cell receptor beta chains came from one sample sequenced in a study of blood T cell repertoires in COVID-19. TCRdb keeps only in-frame clones here, not all; method: immunoSEQ multiplex PCR. The data contain some 210,000 clones, around 90% of them singletons. Specimen: peripheral blood. The receptors shown here come from a man in his 60s with COVID-19, enrolled during active disease.

The CDR3 reads CASSFSPGQGGSYEQYF. The CDR3 region has the DNA TGTGCCAGCAGTTTTAGCCCCGGACAGGGGGGTTCCTACGAGCAGTACTTC. The chain has TRBV28 and TRBJ2-7; 10 bases line up with TRBD1. CDR1 and CDR2 from the germline V gene are MDHEN and SYDVKM. The CDR3 covers 17 residues. V dropped 3 bases and J dropped 1; count of bases not matched to a gene: 9.

The rearrangement links TRBV19 to TRBJ2-3, with TRBD2 matching 11 bases. CDR1 and CDR2 from the germline V gene are LNHDA and SQIVND (reference sequence). V lost 6 bases and J lost 2; bases outside the gene matches: 7. The CDR3 is 16 residues long. The CDR3 sequence is CASRGSGRASTDTQYF. The CDR3 region has the DNA TGTGCCAGTAGGGGTAGCGGGAGGGCCTCCACAGATACGCAGTATTTT.

The CDR3 is CASREAGYLGSPLHF. CDR3 coding DNA: TGTGCCAGTCGGGAAGCCGGGTACCTGGGTTCACCCCTCCACTTT. The J gene is TRBJ1-6, the V gene TRBV6-5; D is ambiguous. Trimming took 9 bases from V and 9 from J, leaving 21 bases between them. The germline CDR1 and CDR2 sequences are MNHEY and SVGAGI. The CDR3 spans 15 residues.

The V and J genes are TRBV28 and TRBJ1-1; D ambiguous. This CDR3 region has 14 residues. CDR1 MDHEN and CDR2 SYDVKM come from the germline V gene. Trimming cost V 3 bases and J 0 bases, with 8 bases left between them. CDR3 in amino acids: CASSLYRMNTEAFF. Written as DNA, the CDR3 is TGTGCCAGCAGTTTGTACAGAATGAACACTGAAGCTTTCTTT.

This clone was detected only once. The rearrangement joins TRBV5-1 to TRBJ2-5, with D tentatively TRBD2 (5 bases). Trimming removed 0 bases from V and 5 bases from J, with 11 bases in between. Germline-derived CDR1 and CDR2 are SGHRS and YFSETQ. This CDR3 comprises 14 residues. CDR3 region: CASSLVPGSETQYF. The CDR3 region has the DNA TGCGCCAGCAGCTTGGTTCCGGGAAGTGAGACCCAGTACTTC.

The chain links TRBV19 to TRBJ1-5; 10 bases align to TRBD1. Germline V CDR1 and CDR2: LNHDA, SQIVND (reference sequence). The CDR3 runs to 15 residues. The trim removed 6 bases at V and 4 bases at J, leaving 6 bases unmatched. Written as DNA, the CDR3 is TGTGCCAGTAGCGACAGGGGGCAAGGAAATCAGCCCCAGCATTTT. Residues: CASSDRGQGNQPQHF.

J is TRBJ1-6 and V is TRBV3-1 (or the pseudogene TRBV3-2); D might be TRBD1 (5 bases). Trimming left V 4 bases short and J 8 bases short, with 15 bases between. The CDR3 runs to 15 residues. CDR1 and CDR2 from the germline V gene are LGHDT and YNNKEL (reference sequence). The CDR3 DNA sequence: TGTGCCAGCAGCCGTATGGGACTGGACTATTCACCCCTCCACTTT. Translating gives CASSRMGLDYSPLHF.

The chain carries TRBV6-1 and TRBJ1-1; TRBD1 matches 11 bases. Germline V lookup: CDR1 MNHNS, CDR2 SASEGT. V was clipped by 4 bases and J by 1 base; unmatched bases: 11. CDR3 size: 18 residues. The chain's CDR3 is CASSAPRTGGFGNTEAFF. CDR3 bases: TGTGCCAGCAGTGCGCCGAGGACAGGGGGCTTTGGGAACACTGAAGCTTTCTTT.

The CDR3 nucleotides read TGTGCCACGCAAGGAGCTTACACCGGGGAGCTGTTTTTT. Protein: CATQGAYTGELFF. The rearrangement joins TRBV11-2 to TRBJ2-2; D ambiguous. Trimming removed 10 bases at V and 3 bases at J, with 12 bases between. Germline V gives CDR1 SGHAT, CDR2 FQNNGV. This CDR3 comprises 13 residues. The variable domain in full, completed from reference TRBV11-2 and TRBJ2-2, reads EAGVAQSPRYKIIEKRQSVAFWCNPISGHATLYWYQQILGQGPKLLIQFQNNGVVDDSQLPKDRFSAERLKGVDSTLKIQPAKLEDSAVYLCATQGAYTGELFFGEGSRLTVL.

The J gene is TRBJ2-2, the V gene TRBV9; TRBD1 matches 7 bases. Germline V lookup: CDR1 SGDLS, CDR2 YYNGEE. V lost 0 bases and J lost 7; bases outside the gene matches: 3. CDR3 length equals 14 residues. The CDR3 nucleotides read TGTGCCAGCAGCGTAGGACAGGGCGGCGGGGAGCTGTTTTTT. Protein product: CASSVGQGGGELFF.

The V gene is TRBV27, the J gene TRBJ1-3, with 8 bases identical to TRBD1. Looked up from germline, CDR1 is MNHEY and CDR2 is SMNVEV (reference sequence). Trimming took 4 bases from V and 4 from J; bases not matched to a gene: 3. The CDR3 runs to 14 residues. This CDR3 is CASSSDRVGNTIYF. In DNA form, the CDR3 reads TGTGCCAGCAGTTCGGACAGGGTCGGAAACACCATATATTTT.

This rearrangement joins TRBV7-9 to TRBJ2-7, with TRBD2 matching over 11 bases. The CDR3 spans 15 residues. V shed 2 bases, J shed 7 bases, and the junction held 7 bases outside the gene matches. Germline V gives CDR1 SEHNR, CDR2 FQNEAQ (reference sequence). CDR3 sequence reads: CASSLTKLAGVEQYF. As DNA, the CDR3 is TGTGCCAGCAGCTTAACTAAACTAGCGGGGGTTGAGCAGTACTTC.

The chain links TRBV18 to TRBJ1-2; D gene ambiguous. CDR1 and CDR2 from the germline V gene are KGHSH and LQKENI. The CDR3 loop spans 15 amino acids. V was shortened by 3 bases and J by 4 bases, with 15 bases between the two germline ends. The CDR3 sequence: CASSPGSIQPYGYTF. The CDR3 coding sequence is TGTGCCAGCTCACCCGGGTCGATCCAGCCCTATGGCTACACCTTC. The whole variable domain, filled in from reference TRBV18 and TRBJ1-2, reads NAGVMQNPRHLVRRRGQEARLRCSPMKGHSHVYWYRQLPEEGLKFMVYLQKENIIDESGMPKERFSAEFPKEGPSILRIQQVVRGDSAAYFCASSPGSIQPYGYTFGSGTRLTVV.

The rearrangement uses TRBV6-5 and TRBJ1-1; TRBD1 agrees at 7 bases. This CDR3 spans 14 amino acids. Germline CDR1 MNHEY, CDR2 SVGAGI. After removal of 4 bases from V and 5 bases from J, the junction contained 7 bases not matched to a gene. The CDR3 DNA follows: TGTGCCAGCAGTTCTCGGGACAGTCGGACTGAAGCTTTCTTT. Its protein is CASSSRDSRTEAFF.

Comments on this clone: Within the sample, other DNA sequences also encode this same CDR3. The chain is built from TRBV9 and TRBJ2-7; tentatively, D is TRBD1 (5 bases). V was cut by 0 bases and J by 1 base, with 5 bases left in between. Germline values: CDR1 SGDLS, CDR2 YYNGEE. The CDR3 is 13 residues long. For the CDR3, the DNA is TGTGCCAGCAGCGTAGGACAGTCCTACGAGCAGTACTTC. Protein: CASSVGQSYEQYF.

The chain employs TRBV29-1 and TRBJ1-1; D may be TRBD1 (5 bases). CDR3 size: 13 residues. V was cut by 5 bases and J by 3 bases, with 13 bases left in between. Looked up from germline, CDR1 is SQVTM and CDR2 is ANQGSEA. As DNA, the CDR3 is TGCAGCGTTCAATTAGACAGCTACACTGAAGCTTTCTTT. This gives the protein CSVQLDSYTEAFF.

The chain recombines TRBV9 with TRBJ1-4, with D possibly matching TRBD1 (5 bases). This CDR3 has 15 residues. Trimming stripped 3 bases from V and 8 bases from J, with 17 bases between. Germline V CDR1 and CDR2: SGDLS, YYNGEE. In nucleotides, the CDR3 is TGTGCCAGCAGCGGCGGGACCACGTCTCGGGAAAAACTGTTTTTT. Residues: CASSGGTTSREKLFF.

CDR3 region: CASSYVLTGGLEKLFF. CDR3 bases: TGTGCCAGCAGTTACGTCTTAACAGGGGGCCTCGAAAAACTGTTTTTT. V usage is TRBV6-6 and J usage is TRBJ1-4; 9 nucleotides agree with TRBD1. The CDR3 has 16 residues. The trim removed 2 bases at V and 8 bases at J, leaving 9 bases unmatched. Germline loops: CDR1 MNHNY, CDR2 SVGAGI (reference sequence).

The chain recombines TRBV18 with TRBJ1-5; D may be TRBD1 (6 bases). Trimming removed 2 bases from V and 0 bases from J, with 11 bases in between. The CDR3 runs 16 residues. From germline, CDR1 is KGHSH and CDR2 LQKENI. CDR3 sequence: CASSPKGQPSNQPQHF. DNA of the CDR3: TGTGCCAGCTCACCAAAAGGACAGCCTAGCAATCAGCCCCAGCATTTT.

V and J are TRBV29-1 and TRBJ1-2; 7 bases are shared with TRBD1. The J segment lost 8 bases and the V segment lost 6 bases, leaving 6 bases of the junction unmatched. CDR1 is SQVTM and CDR2 is ANQGSEA in the germline V gene. The CDR3 covers 11 residues. Here the CDR3 DNA reads TGCAGCGTCACGACAGGGACCGGCTACACCTTC. The encoded protein is CSVTTGTGYTF.